What follows are 17 T cell receptor beta chains derived from one specimen sequenced in a study of early T cells in non-severe SARS-CoV-2 infection. TCRdb processed the 5' RACE reads anew with MiXCR; each CDR3 protein has one entry. The profile covers approximately 70,000 distinct CDR3 sequences, with 3.5% to 6% appearing a single time and under 4% taken by the ten largest. Specimen: whole blood, collected at baseline. The receptors were gathered from an adult who was a healthcare worker with PCR-confirmed SARS-CoV-2 infection or an uninfected control (not recorded which). The donor label of this sample is uncertain.

The V and J genes are TRBV29-1 and TRBJ1-4; tentatively, D is TRBD1 (5 bases). The V end lost 0 bases, the J end lost 11 bases, and 19 bases lay between the germline ends. The CDR3 contains 15 residues. Germline values: CDR1 SQVTM, CDR2 ANQGSEA. In DNA, the CDR3 is TGCAGCGTTGAAGAGTCTCGGGACTACTCGGGGAAACTGTTTTTT. This encodes CSVEESRDYSGKLFF.

A word on this clonotype: The junction differs from germline at one of its ends, possibly a read error. The rearrangement links TRBV10-3 to TRBJ2-7, with TRBD1 as a possible D gene (6 bases). Germline CDR1 ENHRY, CDR2 SYGVKD. The length of the CDR3 is 13 residues. This CDR3 is CAIRESQGYEQHF. As DNA, the CDR3 is TGTGCCATCAGGGAGAGCCAGGGGTACGAGCAGCACTTC.

The table lists this clonotype with a few counts. CDR3 region: CASSRTGGFGLSTDTQYF. As DNA, the CDR3 is TGTGCCAGCAGCAGGACAGGGGGCTTCGGATTAAGCACAGATACGCAGTATTTT. The rearrangement joins TRBV5-4 to TRBJ2-3; 11 positions agree with TRBD1. Germline V CDR1 and CDR2: SGHNT, YYREEE (reference sequence). CDR3 length: 18 residues. The ends lost 4 bases at V and 0 bases at J; junction bases unmatched: 10.

The table lists this clonotype with a count of one. A much larger clone differs by one base, so this may be a read error. The rearrangement links TRBV28 to TRBJ2-2; a weak D match, TRBD1 (6 bases). Germline-derived CDR1 and CDR2 are MDHEN and SYDVKM. The CDR3 spans 16 residues. In DNA form, the CDR3 reads TGTGCCAGCAGTCCAACGGACAGCCTGAACACCGGGGAGCTGTTATTT. The encoded protein is CASSPTDSLNTGELLF.

The chain is built from TRBV6-5 and TRBJ2-3, with 10 bases matching TRBD2. With 0 bases clipped from V and 0 bases from J, the junction kept 9 bases outside the gene matches. CDR1 and CDR2 (germline): MNHEY, SVGAGI. This CDR3 comprises 19 residues. In nucleotides, the CDR3 is TGTGCCAGCAGTTACTCGCGGGTAGCGGGGGGAGTCAGCACAGATACGCAGTATTTT. It codes for CASSYSRVAGGVSTDTQYF.

The chain's CDR3 is CASSLAVNTDTQYF. The CDR3 DNA is TGTGCCAGCAGCTTAGCGGTAAACACAGATACGCAGTATTTT. The V gene is TRBV7-2, the J gene TRBJ2-3; D call uncertain. Germline loops: CDR1 SGHTA, CDR2 FQGNSA. Trimming removed 0 bases from V and 2 bases from J, with 6 bases in between. The CDR3 has 14 amino acids.

This clonotype occurred many times. The chain has TRBV20-1 and TRBJ2-7; 7 nucleotides match TRBD2. CDR3 size: 15 residues. With 0 bases clipped from V and 2 bases from J, the junction kept 7 bases outside the gene matches. CDR1 and CDR2 from the germline V gene are DFQATT and SNEGSKA (reference sequence). DNA for the CDR3: TGCAGTGCTAGAGATCCCGAGGGAGGGGCCTACGAGCAGTACTTC. It codes for CSARDPEGGAYEQYF.

V is TRBV12-3 or TRBV12-4 and J is TRBJ1-2; 8 nucleotides line up with TRBD1. The CDR3 length is 14 residues. The junction had 6 bases not matched to a gene; V was cut back by 6 bases and J by 3 bases. The CDR3 region has the DNA TGTGCCAGCAGGCAGACAGGGGACTACTATGGCTACACCTTC. This encodes CASRQTGDYYGYTF.

This clonotype was picked up many times. As DNA, the CDR3 is TGTGCCAGCAGCCAACAGGGGGGGGATTCACCCCTCCACTTT. Encoded protein: CASSQQGGDSPLHF. The chain carries TRBV3-1 and TRBJ1-6; 7 bases map to TRBD1. With V trimmed by 2 bases and J by 8 bases, 3 bases remained unmatched. The germline V gene has CDR1 LGHDT and CDR2 YNNKEL (reference sequence). The CDR3 spans 14 residues. The entire variable domain, with the rest obtained from reference TRBV3-1 and TRBJ1-6, is as follows: DTAVSQTPKYLVTQMGNDKSIKCEQNLGHDTMYWYKQDSKKFLKIMFSYNNKELIINETVPNRFSPKSPDKAHLNLHINSLELGDSAVYFCASSQQGGDSPLHFGNGTRLTVT.

This clonotype has just a few counts. The CDR3 bases are TGTGCCAGCAGCCCAACGACAGGGTGGCAGTTCTTC. Its translation is CASSPTTGWQFF. The chain joins TRBV7-9 to TRBJ2-1, with 7 bases lining up with TRBD1. The CDR3 loop spans 12 amino acids. J was trimmed by 12 bases and V by 5 bases; bases with no gene match: 7. Germline V CDR1 and CDR2: SEHNR, FQNEAQ (reference sequence).

This clonotype was seen ten or more times. This sequence joins TRBV30 and TRBJ1-5, with D unresolved. The V gene lost 2 bases and the J gene lost 0 bases, with 8 bases spanning the gap. This CDR3 spans 14 amino acids. Germline V gives CDR1 GTSNPN, CDR2 SVGIG (reference sequence). The CDR3 spells CAWSPTYSNQPQHF. Written as DNA, the CDR3 is TGTGCCTGGAGTCCGACATATAGCAATCAGCCCCAGCATTTT.

The table lists this clonotype with many counts. V usage is TRBV10-3 and J usage is TRBJ2-2; D may be TRBD1 or TRBD2 (5 bases each). Germline assignment: CDR1 ENHRY and CDR2 SYGVKD. This CDR3 has 15 amino acids. The V and J ends lost 10 bases and 3 bases respectively, with 18 bases between them. The CDR3 spells CASRHAGTDTGELFF. The CDR3 bases are TGTGCCAGCAGACACGCAGGGACGGACACCGGGGAGCTGTTTTTT.

V usage is TRBV12-3 or TRBV12-4 and J usage is TRBJ2-1, with 9 bases that match TRBD2. CDR3 length: 15 residues. The junction had 7 bases not matched to a gene; V was cut back by 2 bases and J by 8 bases. The DNA for the CDR3 is TGTGCCAGCAGTTTAACAGGCGGGGGGGCCCATGAGCAGTTCTTC. It specifies CASSLTGGGAHEQFF.

This sequence joins TRBV6-1 and TRBJ2-4, with 14 positions matching TRBD2. Trimming at V came to 6 bases and at J to 1 base, leaving 5 bases not matched to a gene. Per germline, CDR1 MNHNS and CDR2 SASEGT. The CDR3 covers 17 residues. CDR3 coding DNA: TGTGCCAGCAGCGGGACTAGCGGGGGCCTGGCCAAAAACATTCAGTACTTC. The encoded protein is CASSGTSGGLAKNIQYF.

In its sample, this clonotype was seen a few times. V is TRBV2 and J is TRBJ1-4; 9 bases match TRBD1. V was pared by 4 bases and J by 7 bases, with 10 bases of the junction left unmatched. CDR3 length equals 16 residues. Germline CDR1 and CDR2: SNHLY and FYNNEI. The chain's CDR3 is CASSARFTGGGEKLFF. Written as DNA, the CDR3 is TGTGCCAGCAGTGCAAGGTTCACAGGGGGCGGTGAAAAACTGTTTTTT.

This clonotype was counted only a few times. The CDR3 reads CASRKGGSTEAFF. As DNA, the CDR3 is TGTGCCAGCAGAAAGGGGGGGAGCACTGAAGCTTTCTTT. This chain uses TRBV28 with TRBJ1-1, with a tentative D call TRBD1 (6 bases). CDR3 size: 13 residues. Trimming took 6 bases from V and 4 from J, leaving 12 bases between them. The germline V gene encodes CDR1 MDHEN and CDR2 SYDVKM.

The chain has TRBV7-2 and TRBJ1-4; 9 bases align to TRBD1. The germline V gene encodes CDR1 SGHTA and CDR2 FQGNSA. Trimming took 3 bases from V and 4 from J; bases not matched to a gene: 15. The CDR3 length is 19 residues. The CDR3 reads CASSFPRRTGAMLNEKLFF. CDR3 nucleotides: TGTGCCAGCAGCTTTCCAAGACGGACAGGGGCAATGCTTAATGAAAAACTGTTTTTT.